In its sample, the clone carrying this T cell receptor (beta chain) was seen once. From the 5' RACE reads, TCRdb called clonotypes with MiXCR, one entry per CDR3 protein. The sample holds hundreds of thousands of distinct CDR3 sequences, approximately 15% seen once. The data were obtained in a study of T-cell memory formation after mild COVID-19. In the study overall: The two donors had largely donor-specific TCR clusters.

The V end lost 0 bases, the J end lost 0 bases, and 5 bases lay between the germline ends. This CDR3 comprises 14 residues. Germline V gene data show CDR1 as LGHNA and CDR2 as YNFKEQ. This rearrangement joins TRBV4-2 to TRBJ1-2; D is uncertain. The sample consisted of PBMCs or a T cell subset sorted from them (not recorded which). The receptor was derived from an adult woman who had mild COVID-19 (a few samples of this study predate the infection). Cell type and time point are not known. DNA for the CDR3: TGTGCCAGCAGCCAAGAAAGCACTAACTATGGCTACACCTTC. Amino acid sequence: CASSQESTNYGYTF.